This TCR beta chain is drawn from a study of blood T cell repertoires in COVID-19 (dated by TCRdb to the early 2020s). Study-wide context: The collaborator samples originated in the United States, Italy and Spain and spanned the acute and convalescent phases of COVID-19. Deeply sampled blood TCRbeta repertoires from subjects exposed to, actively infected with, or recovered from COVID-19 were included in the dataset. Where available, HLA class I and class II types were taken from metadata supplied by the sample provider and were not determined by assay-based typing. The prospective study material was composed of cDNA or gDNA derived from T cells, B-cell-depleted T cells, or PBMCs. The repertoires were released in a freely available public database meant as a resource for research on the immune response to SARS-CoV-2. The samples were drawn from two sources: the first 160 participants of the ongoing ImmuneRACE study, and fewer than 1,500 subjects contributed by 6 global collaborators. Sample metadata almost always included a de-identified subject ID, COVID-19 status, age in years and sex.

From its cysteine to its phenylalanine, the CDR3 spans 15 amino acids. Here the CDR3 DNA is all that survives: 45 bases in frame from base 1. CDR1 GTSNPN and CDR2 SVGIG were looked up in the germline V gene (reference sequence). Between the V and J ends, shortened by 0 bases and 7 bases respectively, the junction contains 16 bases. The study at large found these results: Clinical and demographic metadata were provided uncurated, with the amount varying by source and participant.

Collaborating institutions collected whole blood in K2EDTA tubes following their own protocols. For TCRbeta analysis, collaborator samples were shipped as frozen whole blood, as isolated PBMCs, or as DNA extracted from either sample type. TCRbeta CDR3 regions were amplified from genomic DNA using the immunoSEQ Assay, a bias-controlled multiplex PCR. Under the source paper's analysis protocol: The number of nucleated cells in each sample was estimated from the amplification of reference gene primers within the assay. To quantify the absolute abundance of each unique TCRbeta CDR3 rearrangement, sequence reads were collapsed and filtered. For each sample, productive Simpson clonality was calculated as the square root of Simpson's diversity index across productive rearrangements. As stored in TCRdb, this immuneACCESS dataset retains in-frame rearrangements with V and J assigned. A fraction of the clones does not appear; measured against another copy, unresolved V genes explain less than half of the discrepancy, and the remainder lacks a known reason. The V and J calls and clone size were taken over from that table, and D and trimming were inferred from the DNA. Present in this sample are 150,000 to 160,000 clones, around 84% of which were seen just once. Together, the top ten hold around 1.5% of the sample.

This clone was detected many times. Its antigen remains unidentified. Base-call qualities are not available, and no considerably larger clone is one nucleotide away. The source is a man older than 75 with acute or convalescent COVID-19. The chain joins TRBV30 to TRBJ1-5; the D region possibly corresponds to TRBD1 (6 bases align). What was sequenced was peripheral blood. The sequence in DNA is TGTGCCTGGAGTGTGATAGGGGTGAGGGGGCAGCCCCAGCATTTT. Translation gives CAWSVIGVRGQPQHF.